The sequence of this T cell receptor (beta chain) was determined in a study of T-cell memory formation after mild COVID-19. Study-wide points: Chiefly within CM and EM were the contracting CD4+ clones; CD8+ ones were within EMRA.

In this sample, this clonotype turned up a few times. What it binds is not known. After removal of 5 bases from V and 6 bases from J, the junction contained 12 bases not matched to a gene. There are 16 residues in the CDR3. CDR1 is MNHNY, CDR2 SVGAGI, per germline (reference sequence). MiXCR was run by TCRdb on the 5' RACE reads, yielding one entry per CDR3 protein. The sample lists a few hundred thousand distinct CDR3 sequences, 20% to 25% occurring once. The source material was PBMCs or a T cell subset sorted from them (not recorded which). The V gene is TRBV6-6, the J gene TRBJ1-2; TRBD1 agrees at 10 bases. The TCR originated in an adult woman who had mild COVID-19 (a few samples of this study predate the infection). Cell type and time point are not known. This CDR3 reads CASSTSGTGAKNGYTF. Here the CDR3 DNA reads TGTGCCAGCAGTACGTCCGGGACAGGGGCAAAGAATGGCTACACCTTC.